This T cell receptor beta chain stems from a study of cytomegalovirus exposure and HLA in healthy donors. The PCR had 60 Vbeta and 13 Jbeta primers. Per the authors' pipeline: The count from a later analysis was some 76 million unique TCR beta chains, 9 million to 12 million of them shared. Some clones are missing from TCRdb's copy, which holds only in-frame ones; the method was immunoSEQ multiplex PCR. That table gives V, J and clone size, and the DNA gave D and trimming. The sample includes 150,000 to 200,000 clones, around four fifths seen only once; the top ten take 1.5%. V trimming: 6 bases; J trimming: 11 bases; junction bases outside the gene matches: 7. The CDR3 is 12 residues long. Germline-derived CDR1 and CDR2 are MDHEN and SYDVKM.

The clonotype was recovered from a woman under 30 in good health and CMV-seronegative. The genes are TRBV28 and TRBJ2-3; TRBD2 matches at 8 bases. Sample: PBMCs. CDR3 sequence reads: CASRGGREGQYF. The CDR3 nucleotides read TGTGCCAGCAGGGGCGGACGGGAGGGGCAGTATTTT.